Listed below are T cell receptor beta chains from one sample, sequenced in a study. Each CDR3 protein gets one entry after TCRdb re-called the 5' RACE reads with MiXCR. The top ten hold 4% to 4.5% of the sample, which has 35,000 to 50,000 distinct CDR3 sequences, around 30% seen once. Input material: tumor-infiltrating memory CD4+ T cells sorted from the breast tumor. These TCRs come from a female donor with breast cancer. The CDR3 runs from the conserved cysteine through the conserved F or W. D genes are given only for firm matches. Some rows mark clone size as missing; the rest say once, few, many or name a class of expanded clone.

d_call: .; clone_size: .; v_call: TRBV5-1; j_call: TRBJ2-1; cdr3_nt: TGCGCCAGCACCCCAGGGGATGGGAGCTCCTACAATGAGCAGTTCTTC; cdr3_aa: CASTPGDGSSYNEQFF
d_call: TRBD2; clone_size: few; v_call: TRBV20-1; j_call: TRBJ2-5; cdr3_nt: TGCAGTGCCAGGCCACTAGCGGGAGTGGCGGAGACCCAGTACTTC; cdr3_aa: CSARPLAGVAETQYF
d_call: .; clone_size: .; v_call: TRBV20-1; j_call: TRBJ2-7; cdr3_nt: TGCAGTGCTAGAGACTTCGATGTATCCTACGAGCAGTACTTC; cdr3_aa: CSARDFDVSYEQYF
d_call: .; clone_size: .; v_call: TRBV2; j_call: TRBJ1-2; cdr3_nt: TGTGCCAGCAGTGAAGCGGCCTTGCATACCTTC; cdr3_aa: CASSEAALHTF
d_call: .; clone_size: .; v_call: TRBV6-5; j_call: TRBJ2-3; cdr3_nt: TGTGCCAGCAGTCTATCCTATGGAGGGCCGATCACAGATACGCAGTATTTT; cdr3_aa: CASSLSYGGPITDTQYF
d_call: .; clone_size: .; v_call: TRBV7-9; j_call: TRBJ2-1; cdr3_nt: TGTGCCAGCAGCTTATGCCCCATTAGGGATGAGCAGTTCTTC; cdr3_aa: CASSLCPIRDEQFF
d_call: TRBD1; clone_size: many; v_call: TRBV6-5; j_call: TRBJ2-5; cdr3_nt: TGTGCCAGCAGTTACGCCGTCCGACAGGGGGGATTGGAGACCCAGTACTTC; cdr3_aa: CASSYAVRQGGLETQYF
d_call: .; clone_size: .; v_call: TRBV15; j_call: TRBJ2-6; cdr3_nt: TGTGCCACCAGCAGAGTGGGGGCCGGGGCCAACGTCCTGACTTTC; cdr3_aa: CATSRVGAGANVLTF
d_call: TRBD2; clone_size: few; v_call: TRBV5-1; j_call: TRBJ2-5; cdr3_nt: TGCGCCAGCAGCTCCGCGGGGGGAGGGGAGACCCAGTACTTC; cdr3_aa: CASSSAGGGETQYF
d_call: TRBD1; clone_size: .; v_call: TRBV25-1; j_call: TRBJ1-1; cdr3_nt: TGTGCCAGCAGTGGACAGGGGGGCGCTTTCTTT; cdr3_aa: CASSGQGGAFF
d_call: .; clone_size: few; v_call: TRBV18; j_call: TRBJ1-1; cdr3_nt: TGTGCCAGCTCACCTGGGATCGGGGACACTGAAGCTTTCTTT; cdr3_aa: CASSPGIGDTEAFF
d_call: .; clone_size: few; v_call: TRBV5-4; j_call: TRBJ1-2; cdr3_nt: TGTGCCAGCAGCTTGGAGAGGAGGAAGGTCTATGGCTACACCTTC; cdr3_aa: CASSLERRKVYGYTF
d_call: .; clone_size: .; v_call: TRBV6-1; j_call: TRBJ2-1; cdr3_nt: TGTGCCAGCAGTCCGGGACAAACCTACAATGAGCAGTTCTTC; cdr3_aa: CASSPGQTYNEQFF
d_call: .; clone_size: .; v_call: TRBV2; j_call: TRBJ1-1; cdr3_nt: TGTGCCAGCGGAGACAACAGGGTGGAAGCTTTCTTT; cdr3_aa: CASGDNRVEAFF
d_call: TRBD1; clone_size: few; v_call: TRBV12-3/TRBV12-4; j_call: TRBJ1-1; cdr3_nt: TGTGCCAGCAGTCCACAGGGGATCAACACTGAAGCTTTCTTT; cdr3_aa: CASSPQGINTEAFF
d_call: .; clone_size: .; v_call: TRBV7-8; j_call: TRBJ1-4; cdr3_nt: TGTGCCAGCAGGGCGGGGGCAACTAATGAAAAACTGTTTTTT; cdr3_aa: CASRAGATNEKLFF
d_call: .; clone_size: few; v_call: TRBV20-1; j_call: TRBJ1-1; cdr3_nt: TGCAGTGCTAGTCTGGACACTGAAGCTTTCTTT; cdr3_aa: CSASLDTEAFF
d_call: .; clone_size: .; v_call: TRBV5-1; j_call: TRBJ2-7; cdr3_nt: TGCGCCAGCTCGAGCATGAACTACGAGCAGTACTTC; cdr3_aa: CASSSMNYEQYF
d_call: .; clone_size: .; v_call: TRBV12-3/TRBV12-4; j_call: TRBJ1-5; cdr3_nt: TGTGCCAGCAGCACGGACAGAGCCGATCAGCCCCAGCATTTT; cdr3_aa: CASSTDRADQPQHF
d_call: .; clone_size: few; v_call: TRBV4-2; j_call: TRBJ2-7; cdr3_nt: TGTGCCAGCAGCCAAGACCCTCGAGGGGTTTTCTACGAGCAGTACTTC; cdr3_aa: CASSQDPRGVFYEQYF
d_call: .; clone_size: many; v_call: TRBV20-1; j_call: TRBJ1-3; cdr3_nt: TGCAGTGCTAGGGGAGGGGGGGACACCATATATTTT; cdr3_aa: CSARGGGDTIYF
d_call: TRBD1; clone_size: few; v_call: TRBV5-1; j_call: TRBJ1-5; cdr3_nt: TGCGCCAGCAGCTTGGGACAGGGCAATGAGCCCCAGCATTTT; cdr3_aa: CASSLGQGNEPQHF
d_call: .; clone_size: many; v_call: TRBV7-2; j_call: TRBJ2-1; cdr3_nt: TGTGCCAGCAGCTTAGTTGGAACAGGCTACAATGAGCAGTTCTTC; cdr3_aa: CASSLVGTGYNEQFF
d_call: .; clone_size: .; v_call: TRBV6-6; j_call: TRBJ1-5; cdr3_nt: TGTGCCAGCAGTTTAAACCGATTTAGCAATCAGCCCCAGCATTTT; cdr3_aa: CASSLNRFSNQPQHF
d_call: TRBD2; clone_size: few; v_call: TRBV7-9; j_call: TRBJ2-7; cdr3_nt: TGTGCCAGCAGCTTAGGACTAGCGAGAGACGAGCAGTACTTC; cdr3_aa: CASSLGLARDEQYF
d_call: .; clone_size: many; v_call: TRBV9; j_call: TRBJ2-3; cdr3_nt: TGTGCCAGCAGCGTAATGGGGCCCGGGGGAGATACGCAGTATTTT; cdr3_aa: CASSVMGPGGDTQYF
d_call: .; clone_size: few; v_call: TRBV5-6; j_call: TRBJ2-7; cdr3_nt: TGTGCCAGCAGCTTGTTATTCGGGGGCCGGGGCGAGCAGTACTTC; cdr3_aa: CASSLLFGGRGEQYF
d_call: .; clone_size: many; v_call: TRBV7-6; j_call: TRBJ2-1; cdr3_nt: TGTGCCAGCAGCCTCCGGGACGGACACAATGAGCAGTTCTTC; cdr3_aa: CASSLRDGHNEQFF
d_call: .; clone_size: few; v_call: TRBV7-9; j_call: TRBJ2-4; cdr3_nt: TGTGCCAGCAGCAACGACTGGGCCAAAAACATTCAGTACTTC; cdr3_aa: CASSNDWAKNIQYF
d_call: .; clone_size: .; v_call: TRBV13; j_call: TRBJ2-3; cdr3_nt: TGTGCCAGCAGCCCGGGCGGTTGGGGGGATCGCACAGATACGCAGTATTTT; cdr3_aa: CASSPGGWGDRTDTQYF
d_call: .; clone_size: .; v_call: TRBV13; j_call: TRBJ2-7; cdr3_nt: TGTGCCAGCGGCGGAGCCTCCTGCGAGCAGTACTTC; cdr3_aa: CASGGASCEQYF
d_call: .; clone_size: .; v_call: TRBV6-4; j_call: TRBJ2-1; cdr3_nt: TGTGCCAGCAGTGCGAATAGTCCACCCGCTGAGCAGTTCTTC; cdr3_aa: CASSANSPPAEQFF
d_call: .; clone_size: many; v_call: TRBV7-9; j_call: TRBJ2-1; cdr3_nt: TGTGCCAGCAGCTTAGGACAAATCTACAATGAGCAGTTCTTC; cdr3_aa: CASSLGQIYNEQFF
d_call: .; clone_size: .; v_call: TRBV7-3; j_call: TRBJ2-5; cdr3_nt: TGTGCCAGCAGCTCCGGTAGCGGCATCCAGTACTTC; cdr3_aa: CASSSGSGIQYF
d_call: .; clone_size: .; v_call: TRBV20-1; j_call: TRBJ1-1; cdr3_nt: TGCAGTGCTCCCCGGGGACTCCAGAACACTGAAGCTTTCTTT; cdr3_aa: CSAPRGLQNTEAFF
d_call: .; clone_size: many; v_call: TRBV4-1; j_call: TRBJ1-1; cdr3_nt: TGCGCCAGCAGCCGACAGCAGCAGAACACTGAAGCTTTCTTT; cdr3_aa: CASSRQQQNTEAFF
d_call: .; clone_size: many; v_call: TRBV20-1; j_call: TRBJ2-3; cdr3_nt: TGCAGTGCCCGGCTAGACCTCACAGATACGCAGTATTTT; cdr3_aa: CSARLDLTDTQYF
d_call: .; clone_size: many; v_call: TRBV27; j_call: TRBJ2-3; cdr3_nt: TGTGCCAGCAGTTTGACGGGGGATACGCAGTATTTT; cdr3_aa: CASSLTGDTQYF
d_call: TRBD2; clone_size: many; v_call: TRBV27; j_call: TRBJ2-1; cdr3_nt: TGTGCCAGCAGTCCGATTGGGCCCAGCGGGAGAAACGAGCAGTTCTTC; cdr3_aa: CASSPIGPSGRNEQFF
d_call: .; clone_size: .; v_call: TRBV12-3/TRBV12-4; j_call: TRBJ2-2; cdr3_nt: TGTGCCAGCAGTTTGGTCCGGAACACCGGGGAGCTGTTTTTT; cdr3_aa: CASSLVRNTGELFF
d_call: .; clone_size: .; v_call: TRBV7-9; j_call: TRBJ1-4; cdr3_nt: TGTGCCAGCAGACTACAGGATAAGGAAAAACTGTTTTTT; cdr3_aa: CASRLQDKEKLFF
d_call: .; clone_size: few; v_call: TRBV5-6; j_call: TRBJ2-5; cdr3_nt: TGTGCCAGCAGCCCGACTTCACAAGAGACCCAGTACTTC; cdr3_aa: CASSPTSQETQYF
d_call: TRBD1; clone_size: few; v_call: TRBV28; j_call: TRBJ2-1; cdr3_nt: TGTGCCAGCAGTTTAGGGACAGGGAGGTACAATGAGCAGTTCTTC; cdr3_aa: CASSLGTGRYNEQFF
d_call: .; clone_size: .; v_call: TRBV7-3; j_call: TRBJ2-3; cdr3_nt: TGTGCCAGCAGCTTAATGGGCCAGGGCACAGATACGCAGTATTTT; cdr3_aa: CASSLMGQGTDTQYF
d_call: TRBD1; clone_size: .; v_call: TRBV20-1; j_call: TRBJ2-7; cdr3_nt: TGCAGTGCTCCGACCGACAGGGGGCTCTACGAGCAGTACTTC; cdr3_aa: CSAPTDRGLYEQYF
d_call: .; clone_size: .; v_call: TRBV12-3/TRBV12-4; j_call: TRBJ1-1; cdr3_nt: TGTGCCAGCAGAGCAGGGGTTTCCACTGAAGCTTTCTTT; cdr3_aa: CASRAGVSTEAFF
d_call: TRBD1; clone_size: .; v_call: TRBV5-1; j_call: TRBJ2-5; cdr3_nt: TGCGCCAGCAGCTTGGCCGGGACAGGGGTGGAGACCCAGTACTTC; cdr3_aa: CASSLAGTGVETQYF
d_call: TRBD1; clone_size: .; v_call: TRBV6-5; j_call: TRBJ2-5; cdr3_nt: TGTGCCAGCAGCCCGAGCGGGACAGGGTCCCTCGTCGAAGAGACCCAGTACTTC; cdr3_aa: CASSPSGTGSLVEETQYF
d_call: .; clone_size: few; v_call: TRBV7-9; j_call: TRBJ2-5; cdr3_nt: TGTGCCAGCAGCTTAGCGAGGGAAGAGACCCAGTACTTC; cdr3_aa: CASSLAREETQYF
d_call: .; clone_size: many; v_call: TRBV29-1; j_call: TRBJ1-3; cdr3_nt: TGCAGCGTAAAGACAGGCTCGGGAAACACCATATATTTT; cdr3_aa: CSVKTGSGNTIYF
d_call: .; clone_size: .; v_call: TRBV5-6; j_call: TRBJ2-7; cdr3_nt: TGTGCCAGCAGCCGGGGTTGGGGCTACGAGCAGTACTTC; cdr3_aa: CASSRGWGYEQYF
d_call: TRBD2; clone_size: .; v_call: TRBV7-2; j_call: TRBJ2-1; cdr3_nt: TGTGCCAGCAGCTTTGCTAGCGGGGGGTACAATGAGCAGTTCTTC; cdr3_aa: CASSFASGGYNEQFF